The 20 T cell receptor beta chains in this list originate from one sample, sequenced in a study of human T cells and chemical hapten exposure. Time point here: patch test 3, about 24 weeks after DPC sensitization. Indicated treatment: therapeutic diphenylcyclopropenone sensitization with weekly scalp DPC. One entry per CDR3 protein results from TCRdb running MiXCR on the RACE reads. The sample gives some 89,000 distinct CDR3 sequences, 25% to 35% of which show up once; approximately 10% is in the top ten. Here the sequenced sample was whole blood, taken in connection with sensitization to the hapten diphenylcyclopropenone (DPC). The receptors were sampled from a man between 35 and 55 years old with alopecia areata. Some clones in this sample may be carry-over from other donors' samples.

The gene calls are TRBV27 and TRBJ2-5; D possibly corresponds to TRBD2 (6 bases). Germline CDR1 is MNHEY and CDR2 is SMNVEV (reference sequence). This CDR3 region has 15 residues. Trimming took off 0 bases at V and 1 base at J, with 9 bases between the two ends. CDR3 sequence: CASSLSGTPQETQYF. CDR3 nucleotides: TGTGCCAGCAGTTTATCGGGGACTCCCCAAGAGACCCAGTACTTC.

This clonotype was seen a few times. J is TRBJ2-6 and V is TRBV7-2, with D uncertain. This CDR3 is 17 amino acids long. Per germline, CDR1 SGHTA and CDR2 FQGNSA. Trimming left V 1 base short and J 2 bases short, with 12 bases between. Written as DNA, the CDR3 is TGTGCCAGCAGCTTAGTTGTCCAAACTACTGGGGCCAACGTCCTGACTTTC. Protein product: CASSLVVQTTGANVLTF.

This clonotype was recorded a few times. V gene TRBV6-2 or TRBV6-3 combines with J gene TRBJ2-1, with 11 bases matching TRBD2. Germline lookup yields CDR1 MNHEY and CDR2 SVGEGT. This CDR3 spans 17 amino acids. Trimming at V came to 2 bases and at J to 1 base, leaving 4 bases not matched to a gene. The CDR3 here is CASSYDPSGRSYNEQFF. CDR3 nucleotides: TGTGCCAGCAGTTACGATCCTAGCGGGAGGTCCTACAATGAGCAGTTCTTC.

V and J are TRBV6-1 and TRBJ2-1; no reliable D call. Looked up from germline, CDR1 is MNHNS and CDR2 is SASEGT. The CDR3 is made up of 15 amino acids. The V end was cut by 7 bases, the J end by 9 bases, with 22 bases between. The CDR3 coding sequence is TGTGCCAGCACCCTCAGTCGGCAACCGTCCACTGAGCAGTTCTTC. It encodes CASTLSRQPSTEQFF.

The chain is built from TRBV25-1 and TRBJ2-7; perhaps D is TRBD1 or TRBD2 (6 bases each). Germline-derived CDR1 and CDR2 are MGHDK and SYGVNS. The CDR3 totals 15 residues. The V and J ends lost 2 bases and 3 bases respectively, with 14 bases between them. The CDR3 DNA reads TGTGCCAGCAGTGAACATTGGGGGGCCTACTACGAGCAGTACTTC. It specifies CASSEHWGAYYEQYF.

The CDR3 DNA sequence: TGTGCCAGCCGCGGGAACACAGATACGCAGTATTTT. Translation: CASRGNTDTQYF. V gene TRBV28 combines with J gene TRBJ2-3; TRBD2 might be the D (6 bases). The germline gives CDR1 MDHEN, CDR2 SYDVKM. The CDR3 is made up of 12 amino acids. Trimming removed 8 bases at V and 2 bases at J, with 8 bases between.

This clonotype has only a few counts. The chain carries TRBV5-4 and TRBJ2-7; 7 nucleotides match TRBD2. Germline V gene sequence: CDR1 SGHNT, CDR2 YYREEE (reference sequence). The CDR3 covers 15 residues. V was clipped by 4 bases and J by 3 bases; unmatched bases: 10. The CDR3 protein is CASSGGGSGVYEQYF. CDR3 nucleotides: TGTGCCAGCAGCGGGGGTGGAAGCGGGGTCTACGAGCAGTACTTC.

This chain uses TRBV11-1 with TRBJ2-3; weak D call: TRBD2 (6 bases). CDR3 length: 13 residues. Trimming shortened V by 6 bases and J by 4 bases, and 11 bases separated the two germline ends. The germline CDR1 and CDR2 sequences are SGHAT and FQDESV (reference sequence). DNA of the CDR3: TGTGCCAGCAGTCGTTGGGGGGCAGATACGCAGTATTTT. The encoded protein is CASSRWGADTQYF.

The rearrangement links TRBV6-2 or TRBV6-3 to TRBJ2-1; the D is unclear. The CDR3 is made up of 16 amino acids. Trimming removed 6 bases at V and 0 bases at J, with 15 bases between. Germline V lookup: CDR1 MNHEY, CDR2 SVGEGT. CDR3 sequence (DNA): TGTGCCAGCAGGGACCACGCTAGGTACTCCTACAATGAGCAGTTCTTC. This encodes CASRDHARYSYNEQFF.

This clonotype was counted only a few times. This chain connects TRBV12-3 or TRBV12-4 to TRBJ2-7; D possibly corresponds to TRBD2 (6 bases). The CDR3 totals 13 residues. With 6 bases removed from V and 6 bases from J, the gap between germline ends came to 15 bases. For the CDR3, the DNA is TGTGCCAGCAGAACAGGAGGGGAGAGCGAGCAGTACTTC. Translating gives CASRTGGESEQYF.

This clonotype was observed a handful of times. The J gene is TRBJ2-5, the V gene TRBV9, with TRBD2 matching over 9 bases. With 0 bases clipped from V and 5 bases from J, the junction kept 8 bases outside the gene matches. The CDR3 spans 16 residues. Looked up from germline, CDR1 is SGDLS and CDR2 is YYNGEE. The CDR3 DNA reads TGTGCCAGCAGCGTAGGGCTAGCGGGATTGAGGGAGACCCAGTACTTC. It codes for CASSVGLAGLRETQYF.

The V and J genes are TRBV12-3 or TRBV12-4 and TRBJ2-7; 7 positions match TRBD2. Germline trimming cut 3 bases from V and 5 bases from J; bases unmatched to any gene: 13. This CDR3 spans 16 amino acids. CDR3 sequence: CASSFGSASGRNEQYF. In nucleotides, the CDR3 is TGTGCCAGCAGTTTTGGGTCGGCTAGCGGAAGAAACGAGCAGTACTTC.

In this sample, this clonotype turned up a few times. The V gene is TRBV9, the J gene TRBJ2-4; D call uncertain. V gave up 4 bases and J gave up 5 bases, with 13 bases separating them. The CDR3 has 14 amino acids. Germline CDR1 reads SGDLS; CDR2 reads YYNGEE. CDR3 sequence: CASSPRKPENIQYF. The CDR3 DNA reads TGTGCCAGCAGCCCCCGCAAGCCGGAAAACATTCAGTACTTC.

The chain carries TRBV6-2 or TRBV6-3 and TRBJ2-1; D is ambiguous. CDR3 length equals 14 residues. Per the germline V gene, CDR1 is MNHEY and CDR2 is SVGEGT. Trimming stripped 2 bases from V and 6 bases from J, with 11 bases between. The CDR3 DNA reads as TGTGCCAGCAGTTACGTTAAGTGTGGCAATGAGCAGTTCTTC. This translates into CASSYVKCGNEQFF.

There are a few counts of this clonotype. The rearrangement links TRBV6-5 to TRBJ1-2; D not certain. Deletions cut 6 bases from V and 1 base from J, with 9 bases between. Germline V gives CDR1 MNHEY, CDR2 SVGAGI. The CDR3 totals 13 residues. For the CDR3, the DNA is TGTGCCAGCAGCCCGATCGGTAACTATGGCTACACCTTC. Its protein is CASSPIGNYGYTF.

The rearrangement joins TRBV5-1 to TRBJ1-1; D is unclear. V was trimmed by 0 bases and J by 2 bases, leaving 8 bases between them. Germline loops: CDR1 SGHRS, CDR2 YFSETQ. The length of the CDR3 is 14 residues. The CDR3 region has the DNA TGCGCCAGCAGCTTGGAGCAGAGAAACACTGAAGCTTTCTTT. Its protein is CASSLEQRNTEAFF. Full variable domain (outside the CDR3, taken from reference TRBV5-1 and TRBJ1-1): KAGVTQTPRYLIKTRGQQVTLSCSPISGHRSVSWYQQTPGQGLQFLFEYFSETQRNKGNFPGRFSGRQFSNSRSEMNVSTLELGDSALYLCASSLEQRNTEAFFGQGTRLTVV.

The gene calls are TRBV5-1 and TRBJ2-7; 10 nucleotides agree with TRBD2. J gave up 2 bases and V 0 bases, and 5 bases lay outside the gene matches. CDR1 is SGHRS, CDR2 YFSETQ, per germline. This CDR3 is 16 amino acids long. CDR3 in amino acids: CASSLGLAGGTYEQYF. CDR3 coding DNA: TGCGCCAGCAGCTTGGGTTTAGCGGGAGGAACCTACGAGCAGTACTTC.

The V call is TRBV6-5, the J call TRBJ2-3; 7 bases are a match to TRBD1. J was trimmed by 2 bases and V by 6 bases; bases with no gene match: 5. Germline V gene lookup returns CDR1 MNHEY and CDR2 SVGAGI. CDR3 length: 14 amino acids. Here the CDR3 reads CASSRQGTTDTQYF. Here the CDR3 DNA reads TGTGCCAGCAGCCGACAGGGAACCACAGATACGCAGTATTTT.

CDR3: CASIPKGLAGITDTQYF. DNA of the CDR3: TGTGCCAGCATCCCCAAGGGACTAGCGGGAATCACAGATACGCAGTATTTT. The genes are TRBV7-9 and TRBJ2-3, with TRBD2 identical over 13 bases. Losses at the gene ends were 7 bases for V and 2 bases for J; bases not matched to a gene: 9. The CDR3 spans 17 residues. CDR1 SEHNR and CDR2 FQNEAQ come from the germline V gene (reference sequence).

The gene calls are TRBV20-1 and TRBJ2-7; 8 positions agree with TRBD2. J was trimmed by 6 bases and V by 1 base; bases with no gene match: 8. Germline V gene lookup returns CDR1 DFQATT and CDR2 SNEGSKA (reference sequence). The CDR3 is made up of 14 amino acids. This CDR3 reads CSARGPAGEAEQYF. As DNA, the CDR3 is TGCAGTGCTAGAGGCCCAGCGGGAGAGGCCGAGCAGTACTTC.